The 24 T cell receptor beta chains reported below all come from one sample, sequenced in a study of vaccination and CD4 T cells after COVID-19. These receptors have no known antigen. Oncomine TCR Beta short-read sequencing was applied to DNA from cultured CD4+ T cells. One entry per CDR3 protein, called by TCRdb with MiXCR from the PCR reads. The data hold 4,500 or so distinct CDR3 sequences, with roughly 44% observed a single time. Treatment noted: roughly nine-day PBMC culture with coronavirus spike peptide pools or control peptides (ViraFEST assay). The sample was CD4+ T cells from blood, cultured in vitro. These receptors originate from a human donor who had recovered from COVID-19.

The rearrangement joins TRBV18 to TRBJ1-1; D unresolved. V was pared by 6 bases and J by 4 bases, with 18 bases between. This CDR3 is 15 amino acids long. Germline values: CDR1 KGHSH, CDR2 LQKENI. For the CDR3, the DNA is TGTGCCAGCTCCAACAGCGGGAGAACCGGCACTGAAGCTTTCTTT. Translated: CASSNSGRTGTEAFF. The complete variable domain, with remaining parts taken from reference TRBV18 and TRBJ1-1, reads NAGVMQNPRHLVRRRGQEARLRCSPMKGHSHVYWYRQLPEEGLKFMVYLQKENIIDESGMPKERFSAEFPKEGPSILRIQQVVRGDSAAYFCASSNSGRTGTEAFFGQGTRLTVV.

This chain uses TRBV20-1 with TRBJ2-3; TRBD2 matches 7 bases. Germline V gene lookup returns CDR1 DFQATT and CDR2 SNEGSKA (reference sequence). The trim removed 6 bases at V and 2 bases at J, leaving 8 bases unmatched. The CDR3 runs to 14 residues. CDR3 DNA sequence: TGCAGTGCCCCTGTGGGGGGGAACACAGATACGCAGTATTTT. Translated: CSAPVGGNTDTQYF.

This clonotype was found a few times. This chain uses TRBV7-3 with TRBJ2-2; D not certain. V lost 4 bases, J lost 6 bases, and 9 bases lay in between. The CDR3 loop spans 13 amino acids. In germline, CDR1 is SGHTA, CDR2 FQGTGA. The CDR3 here is CASSSARAGELFF. Here the CDR3 DNA reads TGTGCCAGCAGCTCCGCCCGGGCCGGGGAGCTGTTTTTT.

The table lists this clonotype with a few counts. One end of the junction fails to match germline, which may point to a read error. The gene calls are TRBV10-3 and TRBJ1-5; the match to TRBD1 covers 9 bases. Germline V CDR1 and CDR2: ENHRY, SYGVKD. The CDR3 is made up of 16 amino acids. The CDR3 DNA reads as TGTGCCATCGGTGACAGGGGGGGGGATAGCAATCAGCCCCAGCATTTT. This sequence encodes CAIGDRGGDSNQPQHF.

This chain links TRBV7-2 with TRBJ2-1; the D gene is possibly TRBD2 (5 bases). Germline V lookup: CDR1 SGHTA, CDR2 FQGNSA. This CDR3 has 16 amino acids. Trimming removed 5 bases from V and 9 bases from J, with 23 bases in between. CDR3 loop: CASSPRLRDLDGEQFF. The DNA of the CDR3 is TGTGCCAGCAGCCCTCGCCTGAGGGATCTAGACGGTGAGCAGTTCTTC.

The rearrangement joins TRBV6-1 to TRBJ2-1; 10 positions agree with TRBD2. The CDR3 is 16 amino acids. Trimming removed 5 bases from V and 0 bases from J; junction bases left unmatched: 4. Germline CDR1 and CDR2: MNHNS and SASEGT. This CDR3 reads CASSTSGALSYNEQFF. The CDR3 coding sequence is TGTGCCAGCAGTACTAGCGGGGCCCTCTCCTACAATGAGCAGTTCTTC.

The chain links TRBV18 to TRBJ1-2; possible D gene TRBD1, 5 bases. Germline CDR1 reads KGHSH; CDR2 reads LQKENI. The V and J ends lost 5 bases and 5 bases respectively, with 18 bases between them. The length of the CDR3 is 15 residues. The CDR3 loop reads CASSAEGPRRYGYTF. The CDR3 DNA sequence: TGTGCCAGCTCAGCGGAGGGGCCTCGGAGATATGGCTACACCTTC.

V usage is TRBV6-1 and J usage is TRBJ2-7, with D perhaps being TRBD1 or TRBD2 (6 bases each). Trimming removed 6 bases at V and 4 bases at J, with 25 bases between. The CDR3 is 17 amino acids. Per germline, CDR1 MNHNS and CDR2 SASEGT. The CDR3 here is CASRGAGSPTGRYEQYF. DNA for the CDR3: TGTGCCAGCAGGGGGGCAGGGAGCCCCACTGGGAGGTACGAGCAGTACTTC.

The rearrangement uses TRBV12-3 or TRBV12-4 and TRBJ2-2; D is possibly TRBD1 or TRBD2 (6 bases each). The CDR3 extends over 14 amino acids. V was clipped by 6 bases and J by 5 bases, with 13 bases between them. The CDR3 protein is CASSYLGGTGELFF. CDR3 nucleotide sequence: TGTGCCAGCAGCTACCTAGGGGGGACCGGGGAGCTGTTTTTT.

The J gene is TRBJ2-5, the V gene TRBV4-2; D may be TRBD2 (5 bases). The CDR3 runs to 14 residues. In germline, CDR1 is LGHNA, CDR2 YNFKEQ. Trimming removed 3 bases from V and 7 bases from J, with 15 bases in between. The CDR3 bases are TGTGCCAGCAGCCATAGGAGGATCCGTCCGACCCAGTACTTC. This gives the protein CASSHRRIRPTQYF.

This clonotype was seen a few times. The chain has TRBV2 and TRBJ2-2, with 8 positions matching TRBD2. The germline V gene encodes CDR1 SNHLY and CDR2 FYNNEI. J gave up 5 bases and V 6 bases, and 8 bases lay outside the gene matches. The CDR3 spans 15 residues. CDR3 protein: CASRLAAIGTGELFF. CDR3 nucleotides: TGTGCCAGCAGACTAGCGGCCATTGGGACCGGGGAGCTGTTTTTT.

This clonotype was found a few times. The CDR3 coding sequence is TGCAGTGCTAGAGATTTCAGACGACAGGGCAGCACAGATACGCAGTATTTT. Its protein is CSARDFRRQGSTDTQYF. This chain connects TRBV20-1 to TRBJ2-3, with TRBD1 identical over 7 bases. CDR3 length: 17 residues. Germline V gene sequence: CDR1 DFQATT, CDR2 SNEGSKA (reference sequence). V shed 0 bases, J shed 0 bases, and the junction held 9 bases outside the gene matches.

There are a few counts of this clonotype. The chain uses TRBV7-8 and TRBJ1-1; no clear D gene. This CDR3 region has 19 residues. Germline CDR1 and CDR2: SGHVS and FQNEAQ. Deletions cut 0 bases from V and 3 bases from J, with 23 bases between. The CDR3: CASSLALTGRRKVDTEAFF. The CDR3 bases are TGTGCCAGCAGCTTAGCCCTCACGGGCCGTCGGAAGGTGGACACTGAAGCTTTCTTT.

The V and J genes are TRBV2 and TRBJ1-5; D unresolved. Germline CDR1 and CDR2: SNHLY and FYNNEI. CDR3 length: 12 residues. The V end lost 6 bases, the J end lost 0 bases, and 3 bases lay between the germline ends. The DNA for the CDR3 is TGTGCCAGCAGGTTTAGCAATCAGCCCCAGCATTTT. It codes for CASRFSNQPQHF.

This clonotype was observed a handful of times. The chain carries TRBV7-9 and TRBJ1-2; perhaps TRBD1 as D (5 bases). V lost 1 base and J lost 4, with 13 bases in between. The CDR3 length is 15 residues. Germline CDR1 is SEHNR and CDR2 is FQNEAQ (reference sequence). The CDR3 region is CASSLVGGSLYGYTF. DNA of the CDR3: TGTGCCAGCAGCTTAGTTGGGGGGTCCCTCTATGGCTACACCTTC.

This clonotype was detected a few times. V gene TRBV15 combines with J gene TRBJ1-2, with a tentative D call TRBD1 (5 bases). The CDR3 spans 15 residues. V was shortened by 1 base and J by 3 bases, with 12 bases between the two germline ends. Germline-derived CDR1 and CDR2 are LNHNV and YYDKDF (reference sequence). This chain's CDR3 is CATSRGTGVDYGYTF. CDR3 DNA sequence: TGTGCCACCAGCAGAGGTACAGGCGTCGACTATGGCTACACCTTC. Full variable domain (remainder filled in from reference TRBV15 and TRBJ1-2): DAMVIQNPRYQVTQFGKPVTLSCSQTLNHNVMYWYQQKSSQAPKLLFHYYDKDFNNEADTPDNFQSRRPNTSFCFLDIRSPGLGDTAMYLCATSRGTGVDYGYTFGSGTRLTVV.

The chain employs TRBV12-3 or TRBV12-4 and TRBJ2-3, with 12 bases fitting TRBD1. The CDR3 length is 18 residues. The V and J ends lost 3 bases and 3 bases, in that order; junction bases with no gene match: 10. CDR3 in amino acids: CASSLGGGTGGATDTQYF. In nucleotides, the CDR3 is TGTGCCAGCAGTTTGGGTGGGGGGACAGGGGGCGCGACAGATACGCAGTATTTT.

The chain links TRBV7-9 to TRBJ1-1; the match to TRBD1 covers 8 bases. CDR1 is SEHNR, CDR2 FQNEAQ, per germline (reference sequence). CDR3 length equals 15 residues. Trimming at V came to 5 bases and at J to 3 bases, leaving 8 bases not matched to a gene. CDR3 sequence reads: CASSKQGGEYTEAFF. CDR3 in DNA: TGTGCCAGCAGCAAACAGGGGGGTGAATACACTGAAGCTTTCTTT.

This chain connects TRBV7-2 to TRBJ2-7, with 10 bases identical to TRBD2. Trimming removed 1 base from V and 2 bases from J; junction bases left unmatched: 2. Germline V lookup: CDR1 SGHTA, CDR2 FQGNSA. This CDR3 has 15 amino acids. The CDR3 loop reads CASSLESGRAYEQYF. The CDR3 DNA reads TGTGCCAGCAGCTTAGAAAGCGGGAGGGCCTACGAGCAGTACTTC.

CDR3 amino acids: CASSEWGDTIYF. Here the CDR3 DNA reads TGTGCCAGCAGTGAATGGGGGGACACCATATATTTT. The chain employs TRBV25-1 and TRBJ1-3; D perhaps matches TRBD1 (5 bases). V lost 1 base to trimming and J lost 8 bases, with 6 bases between them. This CDR3 comprises 12 residues. CDR1 is MGHDK and CDR2 is SYGVNS in the germline V gene.

The chain couples TRBV4-3 to TRBJ1-2, with D maybe TRBD1 (6 bases). This CDR3 is built from 16 residues. The V end lost 2 bases, the J end lost 4 bases, and 17 bases lay between the germline ends. The germline gives CDR1 LGHNA, CDR2 YSLEER. DNA of the CDR3: TGCGCCAGCAGCCAATTCCGTTACGGACAGTTCTATGGCTACACCTTC. This gives the protein CASSQFRYGQFYGYTF.

The chain links TRBV12-3 or TRBV12-4 to TRBJ2-3; the D call may be TRBD1 or TRBD2 (5 bases each). V was trimmed by 7 bases and J by 1 base, leaving 15 bases between them. There are 15 residues in the CDR3. The CDR3 DNA follows: TGTGCCAGCAAGCCTTGGGGGAGTGGCACAGATACGCAGTATTTT. Protein sequence: CASKPWGSGTDTQYF.

This clonotype was recorded a few times. The V and J genes are TRBV21-1 and TRBJ2-5; the table gives TRBD2 as D, unverified against the DNA. TRBV21-1 is listed as a pseudogene. CDR3 size: 16 residues. The CDR3 DNA follows: TGTGCCAGCAGCAAACCCCTCCACCCGTACCAAGAGACCCAGTACTTC. Its translation is CASSKPLHPYQETQYF.

The count of this clonotype is one. V gene TRBV18 combines with J gene TRBJ1-1; TRBD1 matches at 12 bases. CDR3 size: 13 residues. After removal of 3 bases from V and 11 bases from J, the junction contained 4 bases not matched to a gene. Germline CDR1 KGHSH, CDR2 LQKENI. CDR3 in amino acids: CASSPGQGAEAFF. CDR3 DNA: TGTGCCAGCTCACCGGGACAGGGGGCGGAGGCTTTCTTT.